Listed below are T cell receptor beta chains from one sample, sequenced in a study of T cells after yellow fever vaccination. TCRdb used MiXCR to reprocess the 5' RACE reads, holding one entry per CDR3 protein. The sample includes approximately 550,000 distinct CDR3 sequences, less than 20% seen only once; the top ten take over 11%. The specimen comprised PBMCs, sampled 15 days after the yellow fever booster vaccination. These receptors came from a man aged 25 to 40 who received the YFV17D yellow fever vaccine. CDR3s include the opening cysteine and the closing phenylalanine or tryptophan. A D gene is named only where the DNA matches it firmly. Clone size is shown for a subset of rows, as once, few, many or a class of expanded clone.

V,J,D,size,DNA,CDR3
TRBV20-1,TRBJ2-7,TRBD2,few,TGCAGTGCCCACAAGGGACTAGCGTATAACGAGCAGTACTTC,CSAHKGLAYNEQYF
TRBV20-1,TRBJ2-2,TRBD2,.,TGCAGTGCGCCAGTTAGCGGGAGACTTAACGCGAACACCGGGGAGCTGTTTTTT,CSAPVSGRLNANTGELFF
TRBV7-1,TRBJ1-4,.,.,TGTGCCAGCAGTGCAGGGAGTACTAATGAAAAACTGTTTTTT,CASSAGSTNEKLFF
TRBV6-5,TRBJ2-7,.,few,TGTGCCAGCAGTTACACGGGCAGAAACGAGCAGTACTTC,CASSYTGRNEQYF
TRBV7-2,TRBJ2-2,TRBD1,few,TGTGCCAGCAGCTTAGTGGCGGGACAGGGCAACACCGGGGAGCTGTTTTTT,CASSLVAGQGNTGELFF
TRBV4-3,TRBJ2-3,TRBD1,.,TGCGCCAGCAGCCAAAGAGGACAGGGGGCAACCCCAGATACGCAGTATTTT,CASSQRGQGATPDTQYF
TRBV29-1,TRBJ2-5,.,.,TGCAGCGTCGCCGGGGGAAAGGGGGCCCAAGAGACCCAGTACTTC,CSVAGGKGAQETQYF
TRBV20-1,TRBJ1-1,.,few,TGCAGTGCTAGAGATTGGCGGGACACTGAAGCTTTCTTT,CSARDWRDTEAFF
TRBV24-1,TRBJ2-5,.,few,TGTGCCACCAGTGATGGACCGAGGAGGGAGACCCAGTACTTC,CATSDGPRRETQYF
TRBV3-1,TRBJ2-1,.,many,TGTGCCAGCAGCCAAGGAGGAGGTTCCTACAATGAGCAGTTCTTC,CASSQGGGSYNEQFF
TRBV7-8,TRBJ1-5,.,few,TGTGCCAGCAGCCGGCTTTCGGGGGGTGGCAATCAGCCCCAGCATTTT,CASSRLSGGGNQPQHF
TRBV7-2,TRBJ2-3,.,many,TGTGCCAGCAGCTTGCAGCCGACAGATACGCAGTATTTT,CASSLQPTDTQYF
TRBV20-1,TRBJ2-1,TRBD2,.,TGCAGTGCTAGAGATGTACGCGGGGGATACAATGAGCAGTTCTTC,CSARDVRGGYNEQFF
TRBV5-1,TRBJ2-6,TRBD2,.,TGCGCCAGTCGAAGGGGACGGACTAGCTCTGGGGCCAACGTCCTGACTTTC,CASRRGRTSSGANVLTF
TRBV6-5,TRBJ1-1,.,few,TGTGCCAGCAGTTTTTACACTGAAGCTTTCTTT,CASSFYTEAFF
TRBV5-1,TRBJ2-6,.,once,TGCGCCAGCAGCTTGTCAGGGAGCTCTGGGGCCAACGTCCTGACTTTC,CASSLSGSSGANVLTF
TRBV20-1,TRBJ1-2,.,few,TGCAGTGCTAGAGCAGGGTCAGACTATGGCTACACCTTC,CSARAGSDYGYTF
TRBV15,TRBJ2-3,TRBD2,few,TGTGCCACCAGCAGAGATCGGGGGGTGGATACGCAGTATTTT,CATSRDRGVDTQYF
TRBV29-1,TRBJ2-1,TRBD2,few,TGCAGCGTTGATCCCGGGGGACTAGCGGGAGAGTTTGGGTCCTACAATGAGCAGTTCTTC,CSVDPGGLAGEFGSYNEQFF
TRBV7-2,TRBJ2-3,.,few,TGTGCCAGCAGCTTAGCCTACGCCGACTATACGCAGTATTTT,CASSLAYADYTQYF